Ten or more counts support the clone carrying this T cell receptor (beta chain). What it recognizes is unknown. This CDR3 has 15 amino acids. Germline V CDR1 and CDR2: DFQATT, SNEGSKA (reference sequence). V lost 1 base to trimming and J lost 2 bases; unmatched junction nucleotides: 6. A TCRbeta library incorporating unique molecular identifiers was prepared. TCRdb used MiXCR to reprocess the PCR reads, holding one entry per CDR3 protein. The sample consists of just under 250,000 distinct CDR3 sequences, more than 20% of them appearing once. This record comes from a study of T-cell reconstitution after alpha-beta-depleted transplantation in children. Study results and limitations: Certain patients had high TCRbeta diversity at day 60, and it came from recipient T cells and thymic progenitors that survived. The authors attributed T-cell counts and diversity one year after transplant mostly to newly produced T cells. At around two months after transplant, the alpha-beta T cells were reportedly derived from several hundred expanded clones that came from non-depleted graft cells.

The rearrangement links TRBV20-1 to TRBJ2-3; the match to TRBD1 covers 7 bases. This receptor was taken from a girl aged 2 to 10 with Fanconi anemia, due to receive a stem cell transplant. The specimen comprised PBMCs, sampled before TCRalphabeta/CD19-depleted stem cell transplant. CDR3 residues: CSARAGTATTDTQYF. Here the CDR3 DNA reads TGCAGTGCTAGAGCCGGGACAGCAACCACAGATACGCAGTATTTT.